The 23 T cell receptor beta chains presented below share a single source sample, sequenced in a study of T cell responses to AZD1222 COVID-19 vaccine. Clones were read by immunoSEQ multiplex PCR, and TCRdb kept only the in-frame ones, dropping some. Altogether 100,000 to 150,000 clones are present, about nine tenths being singletons, with the ten largest covering approximately 20%. This specimen consisted of peripheral blood, obtained on day 0 of AZD1222 vaccination. The receptors derive from an adult in good health.

Of note for this clone: It is unclear where the CDR3 begins or ends on the DNA, so no DNA is shown, and the CDR3 is as TCRdb lists it. The chain joins TRBV7-9 to TRBJ2-6; TRBD1 is the table's D call and was not checked against the DNA. The CDR3 comprises 16 residues, both ends counted. CDR1 is SEHNR, CDR2 FQNEAQ, per germline (reference sequence). CDR3 region: CASRPGVGSGANVLTF.

This rearrangement joins TRBV7-9 to TRBJ2-1; possible D gene TRBD2, 6 bases. The CDR3 loop spans 13 amino acids. Per germline, CDR1 SEHNR and CDR2 FQNEAQ (reference sequence). The V end was cut by 5 bases, the J end by 5 bases, with 10 bases between. The DNA of the CDR3 is TGTGCCAGCAGCCTGACTAGGGACAATGAGCAGTTCTTC. Translated, it gives CASSLTRDNEQFF.

Concerning this clone: This sample includes further DNA sequences coding for the same CDR3. This sequence joins TRBV5-1 and TRBJ2-7; 7 nucleotides match TRBD1. This CDR3 has 12 residues. The J segment lost 5 bases and the V segment lost 2 bases, leaving 1 base of the junction unmatched. Looked up from germline, CDR1 is SGHRS and CDR2 is YFSETQ. The CDR3 reads CASSFTGDEQYF. The DNA for the CDR3 is TGCGCCAGCAGCTTTACAGGGGACGAGCAGTACTTC.

The chain is built from TRBV19 and TRBJ1-5; D might be TRBD1 (6 bases). Germline V gene lookup returns CDR1 LNHDA and CDR2 SQIVND (reference sequence). V lost 6 bases, J lost 0 bases, and 12 bases lay in between. This CDR3 is built from 15 residues. CDR3 in amino acids: CASSGDTDSNQPQHF. The CDR3 nucleotides read TGTGCCAGTAGCGGGGACACCGATAGCAATCAGCCCCAGCATTTT.

The chain couples TRBV7-9 to TRBJ1-6; a possible D gene is TRBD1 (5 bases). With 7 bases removed from V and 4 bases from J, the gap between germline ends came to 20 bases. Germline V gene sequence: CDR1 SEHNR, CDR2 FQNEAQ (reference sequence). The CDR3 covers 17 residues. CDR3 sequence reads: CASNFLGPGRYNSPLHF. In nucleotides, the CDR3 is TGTGCCAGCAACTTCCTGGGCCCGGGGCGGTATAATTCACCCCTCCACTTT.

The chain joins TRBV19 to TRBJ1-6, with D possibly matching TRBD1 (6 bases). This CDR3 has 16 amino acids. CDR1 and CDR2 from the germline V gene are LNHDA and SQIVND (reference sequence). V was shortened by 5 bases and J by 0 bases, with 11 bases between the two germline ends. The CDR3 DNA is TGTGCCAGTAGTCATGGACAGAACTCCTATAATTCACCCCTCCACTTT. Residues: CASSHGQNSYNSPLHF.

J is TRBJ2-7 and V is TRBV2, with D possibly being TRBD1 (5 bases). Germline CDR1 is SNHLY and CDR2 is FYNNEI. The CDR3 sequence is 14 residues long. Trimming left V 5 bases short and J 0 bases short, with 11 bases between. The chain's CDR3 is CASSTQGSSYEQYF. CDR3 in DNA: TGTGCCAGCAGTACGCAGGGATCCTCCTACGAGCAGTACTTC.

This clone came up once. The chain has TRBV13 and TRBJ1-5; D is ambiguous. CDR1 is PRHDT, CDR2 FYEKMQ, per germline (reference sequence). Deletions cut 5 bases from V and 6 bases from J, with 8 bases between. The CDR3 loop spans 12 amino acids. The DNA for the CDR3 is TGTGCCAGCAGCGCCCGGGGTCAGCCCCAGCATTTT. Its protein is CASSARGQPQHF.

The chain employs TRBV6-5 and TRBJ2-4; 7 bases align to TRBD1. Germline CDR1 is MNHEY and CDR2 is SVGAGI. CDR3 size: 12 residues. J was trimmed by 13 bases and V by 5 bases; bases with no gene match: 8. The CDR3 reads CASSPGQKRQYF. In DNA, the CDR3 is TGTGCCAGCAGTCCGGGACAGAAAAGACAGTACTTC.

This chain joins TRBV10-1 and TRBJ2-3, with TRBD1 matching over 8 bases. This CDR3 spans 15 amino acids. CDR1 is WNHNN, CDR2 SYGVQD, per germline (reference sequence). With V trimmed by 4 bases and J by 5 bases, 8 bases remained unmatched. The CDR3 region is CASSGGTGGKDTQYF. CDR3 DNA sequence: TGCGCCAGCAGTGGGGGGACAGGAGGCAAAGATACGCAGTATTTT.

The CDR3 nucleotides are TGTGCCAGCAGCTTAGATATGATTAGCAATCAGCCCCAGCATTTT. This translates into CASSLDMISNQPQHF. V gene TRBV7-2 combines with J gene TRBJ1-5; D call uncertain. CDR1 and CDR2 from the germline V gene are SGHTA and FQGNSA. This CDR3 contains 15 residues. V was cut by 1 base and J by 0 bases, with 7 bases left in between.

This clone was counted between two and nine times. This chain connects TRBV6-1 to TRBJ1-5; no firm D call. Germline CDR1 reads MNHNS; CDR2 reads SASEGT. This CDR3 contains 16 residues. The V gene lost 2 bases and the J gene lost 5 bases, with 16 bases spanning the gap. CDR3 bases: TGTGCCAGCAGTGAACTCCCACGTTACCTACATCAGCCCCAGCATTTT. Amino acids: CASSELPRYLHQPQHF.

The chain uses TRBV7-9 and TRBJ1-3; D call uncertain. Germline V CDR1 and CDR2: SEHNR, FQNEAQ (reference sequence). V was trimmed by 3 bases and J by 4 bases, leaving 7 bases between them. CDR3 length equals 13 residues. CDR3 sequence (DNA): TGTGCCAGCAGCTTGGGATTCGGAAACACCATATATTTT. Its translation is CASSLGFGNTIYF. Based on the CDR3 plus reference TRBV7-9 and TRBJ1-3, the full variable domain is DTGVSQNPRHKITKRGQNVTFRCDPISEHNRLYWYRQTLGQGPEFLTYFQNEAQLEKSRLLSDRFSAERPKGSFSTLEIQRTEQGDSAMYLCASSLGFGNTIYFGEGSWLTVV.

This rearrangement joins TRBV2 to TRBJ2-1; D is unclear. The CDR3 is 15 residues long. Trimming shortened V by 1 base and J by 1 base, and 8 bases separated the two germline ends. CDR1 and CDR2 from the germline V gene are SNHLY and FYNNEI. CDR3 sequence: CASSEGLPSYNEQFF. The CDR3 DNA is TGTGCCAGCAGTGAAGGGCTGCCTTCCTACAATGAGCAGTTCTTC.

This chain uses TRBV11-3 with TRBJ2-1, with TRBD1 matching 11 bases. After removal of 5 bases from V and 5 bases from J, the junction contained 2 bases not matched to a gene. The CDR3 covers 14 residues. The germline gives CDR1 SGHNT, CDR2 YENEEA. The CDR3, as DNA: TGTGCCAGCAGCACGGGACAGGGGGACAATGAGCAGTTCTTC. As protein: CASSTGQGDNEQFF. The variable domain in full, with the rest retrieved from reference TRBV11-3 and TRBJ2-1, is EAGVVQSPRYKIIEKKQPVAFWCNPISGHNTLYWYLQNLGQGPELLIRYENEEAVDDSQLPKDRFSAERLKGVDSTLKIQPAELGDSAVYLCASSTGQGDNEQFFGPGTRLTVL.

The chain carries TRBV14 and TRBJ1-2; D call uncertain. Trimming shortened V by 2 bases and J by 7 bases, and 17 bases separated the two germline ends. Germline CDR1 and CDR2: SGHDN and FVKESK. The CDR3 runs to 15 residues. DNA for the CDR3: TGTGCCAGCAGCCAAATGGGAGGGCGACGGGGTGGCTACACCTTC. It codes for CASSQMGGRRGGYTF.

The chain links TRBV7-6 to TRBJ2-7, with 9 bases identical to TRBD1. Germline CDR1 is SGHVS and CDR2 is FNYEAQ. This CDR3 spans 15 amino acids. The ends lost 5 bases at V and 6 bases at J; junction bases unmatched: 11. This chain's CDR3 is CASSLQGAQASEQYF. DNA of the CDR3: TGTGCCAGCAGCCTACAGGGGGCCCAGGCATCCGAGCAGTACTTC.

This clone was seen only once. The V and J genes are TRBV29-1 and TRBJ2-1, with 7 positions matching TRBD1. In germline, CDR1 is SQVTM, CDR2 ANQGSEA. The CDR3 runs 11 residues. After removal of 3 bases from V and 12 bases from J, the junction contained 5 bases not matched to a gene. CDR3 loop: CSVDEQGPQFF. CDR3 nucleotide sequence: TGCAGCGTTGATGAACAGGGGCCGCAGTTCTTC.

This clone was picked up a small number of times. The chain combines TRBV6-5 with TRBJ1-3; D not certain. Deletions cut 7 bases from V and 1 base from J, with 5 bases between. In germline, CDR1 is MNHEY, CDR2 SVGAGI. The CDR3 totals 12 residues. The chain's CDR3 is CASKASGNTIYF. The CDR3 DNA sequence: TGTGCCAGCAAGGCATCTGGAAACACCATATATTTT.

The chain uses TRBV3-1 (or the pseudogene TRBV3-2) and TRBJ1-2; 9 nucleotides agree with TRBD1. CDR1 LGHDT and CDR2 YNNKEL come from the germline V gene (reference sequence). Trimming took 6 bases from V and 4 from J; bases not matched to a gene: 6. This CDR3 region has 14 residues. The CDR3 loop reads CASRWDRAPYGYTF. CDR3 coding DNA: TGTGCCAGCAGATGGGACAGGGCTCCCTATGGCTACACCTTC.

This clone was picked up a small number of times. J is TRBJ2-1 and V is TRBV7-2; 9 nucleotides line up with TRBD1. Trimming removed 6 bases from V and 8 bases from J; junction bases left unmatched: 8. The germline V gene encodes CDR1 SGHTA and CDR2 FQGNSA. The CDR3 covers 14 residues. CDR3 sequence (DNA): TGTGCCAGCAGTCCGGGACAGGGACGTGATGAGCAGTTCTTC. Protein product: CASSPGQGRDEQFF. Together with reference TRBV7-2 and TRBJ2-1, the CDR3 gives the full variable domain: GAGVSQSPSNKVTEKGKDVELRCDPISGHTALYWYRQSLGQGLEFLIYFQGNSAPDKSGLPSDRFSAERTGGSVSTLTIQRTQQEDSAVYLCASSPGQGRDEQFFGPGTRLTVL.

V gene TRBV5-1 combines with J gene TRBJ2-5; D ambiguous. CDR3 length equals 12 residues. The germline V gene has CDR1 SGHRS and CDR2 YFSETQ. Deletions cut 1 base from V and 6 bases from J, with 7 bases between. The CDR3 DNA sequence: TGCGCCAGCAGCTTGTGGGGAAAGACCCAGTACTTC. This encodes CASSLWGKTQYF.

The J gene is TRBJ2-3, the V gene TRBV12-3 or TRBV12-4; D not certain. The CDR3 consists of 12 residues. The germline V and J ends were trimmed by 6 bases and 5 bases, with 9 bases remaining between them. CDR3: CASSADGDTQYF. CDR3 nucleotide sequence: TGTGCCAGCAGCGCCGACGGAGATACGCAGTATTTT.